This is a list of T cell receptor beta chains from one sample in a study of blood T cell repertoires in COVID-19. Using immunoSEQ multiplex PCR, the repertoire was profiled, and TCRdb retains in-frame clones only, with some absent. Here the sample spans 180,000 or so clones, 75% to 90% being singletons. Source material: peripheral blood. The receptors here all came from a woman in her fifties or sixties with acute or convalescent COVID-19. Both conserved end residues are part of each CDR3. Each record gives: J gene, D gene, V gene, clone size, CDR3 DNA, CDR3 protein. A D gene is named only where the DNA matches it firmly. Clone sizes are given selectively: once, few, many, or a class where the clone is expanded.

>TRBJ2-1|TRBD2|TRBV27|NA
TGTGCCAGCAGTCCATCAGCGGGAGATGATCAAAATGAGCAGTTCTTC
CASSPSAGDDQNEQFF
>TRBJ2-3|NA|TRBV7-9|NA
TGTGCCAGCAGCTTAACCGGGTTCCTAGATACGCAGTATTTT
CASSLTGFLDTQYF
>TRBJ1-4|NA|TRBV2|NA
TGTGCCAGCAGTGTCTCGGGGAGGGAAAAACTGTTTTTT
CASSVSGREKLFF
>TRBJ2-1|NA|TRBV6-6|NA
TGTGCCAGCAAAACGACAGAATGGTTCTTC
CASKTTEWFF
>TRBJ1-3|NA|TRBV5-6|NA
TGTGCCAGCAGCTTCTTGACACGACCTCTAAGTGGAAACACCATATATTTT
CASSFLTRPLSGNTIYF
>TRBJ1-1|TRBD1|TRBV19|NA
TGTGCCAGTAAGGCGACAGGGGTAACGAGAACTGAAGCTTTCTTT
CASKATGVTRTEAFF
>TRBJ1-1|TRBD1|TRBV3-1/TRBV3-2|NA
TGTGCCAGCAGCCGCTCAGGGGGCACTGAAGCTTTCTTT
CASSRSGGTEAFF
>TRBJ2-1|NA|TRBV27|NA
TGTGCCAGCAGTTTATCTGGCGGGATCTCCTACAATGAGCAGTTCTTC
CASSLSGGISYNEQFF
>TRBJ2-2|TRBD1|TRBV5-4|NA
TGTGCCAGCAGCTTGGGAGGGGGCAGCACCGGGGAGCTGTTTTTT
CASSLGGGSTGELFF
>TRBJ1-1|NA|TRBV18|NA
TGTGCCAGCTCACGGGCCAGGGGATTCACTGAAGCTTTCTTT
CASSRARGFTEAFF
>TRBJ1-2|TRBD1|TRBV28|NA
TGTGCCAGCAGGCGTGACAGGGGGCGCAACTATGGCTACACCTTC
CASRRDRGRNYGYTF
>TRBJ1-5|NA|TRBV7-2|NA
TGTGCCAGCAGCTTAGCCGGACGGGACACCCGATATAGCAATCAGCCCCAGCATTTT
CASSLAGRDTRYSNQPQHF
>TRBJ2-5|NA|TRBV15|few
TGTGCCACCAAGGAACAGGTACAAGAGACCCAGTACTTC
CATKEQVQETQYF
>TRBJ1-6|TRBD1|TRBV19|once
TGTGCCAGTAGAAGCGCCGGGACAGGGAATAATTCACCCCTCCACTTT
CASRSAGTGNNSPLHF
>TRBJ2-3|NA|TRBV9|NA
TGTGCCAGCAGCGCCGACTGGGGCACAGATACGCAGTATTTT
CASSADWGTDTQYF
>TRBJ1-2|NA|TRBV9|NA
TGTGCCAGCAGCGTAGGGCCCTCGACAGCAACTAACTATGGCTACACCTTC
CASSVGPSTATNYGYTF
>TRBJ1-2|NA|TRBV24-1|NA
TGTGCCACCAGTGATCCGGAGGCAACGACGGGCTACACCTTC
CATSDPEATTGYTF
>TRBJ2-4|NA|TRBV4-1|NA
TGCGCCAGCAGCCAAGAACTCCTAGCCAAAAACATTCAGTACTTC
CASSQELLAKNIQYF
>TRBJ2-3|NA|TRBV21-1|few
NA
CASSKAVASGASTDTQYF
>TRBJ1-1|NA|TRBV18|NA
TGTGCCAGCTCACCACTTCAGGGGTCGGACACTGAAGCTTTCTTT
CASSPLQGSDTEAFF
>TRBJ1-2|NA|TRBV14|few
TGTGCCAGCAGCCAATTAGACAGCTATGGCTACACCTTC
CASSQLDSYGYTF
>TRBJ2-1|TRBD2|TRBV10-3|NA
TGTGCCATCAGACGACTAGCGGGAGGGCCAGAGGTGAATGAGCAGTTCTTC
CAIRRLAGGPEVNEQFF
>TRBJ2-7|NA|TRBV7-3|NA
TGTGCCAGCAGTTTACCTCACCGGGACTTCGAGCAGTACTTC
CASSLPHRDFEQYF
>TRBJ2-2|NA|TRBV10-1|few
TGCGCCAGCAGTGCGGAGGGAACGAACACCGGGGAGCTGTTTTTT
CASSAEGTNTGELFF
>TRBJ2-2|NA|TRBV27|NA
TGTGCCAGCAGCCGGGACTGGGGGGCCGGGGAGCTGTTTTTT
CASSRDWGAGELFF
>TRBJ2-1|TRBD2|TRBV28|NA
TGTGCCAGCAGTCCACAACGCAAAGGACTAGCGGGAGCTATCCATGAGCAGTTCTTC
CASSPQRKGLAGAIHEQFF
>TRBJ1-2|NA|TRBV3-1/TRBV3-2|few
TGTGCCAGCAGTCGAGGACAGACTAACTATGGCTACACCTTC
CASSRGQTNYGYTF
>TRBJ2-1|TRBD1|TRBV10-3|NA
TGTGCCATCAGTGAGGGACAGGGGAGGAACAATGAGCAGTTCTTC
CAISEGQGRNNEQFF
>TRBJ2-3|TRBD2|TRBV15|NA
TGTGCCACCTCTAGCGGGAGCGCTAGCACAGATACGCAGTATTTT
CATSSGSASTDTQYF
>TRBJ1-1|NA|TRBV5-1|NA
TGCGCCAGCAGCTTGGCCTCGTTCAGGGCCGGTAACACTGAAGCTTTCTTT
CASSLASFRAGNTEAFF
>TRBJ2-7|TRBD1|TRBV25-1|few
TGTGCCAGCAGTGAGAGACAGGGGGCGGACGAGCAGTACTTC
CASSERQGADEQYF
>TRBJ2-1|TRBD2|TRBV9|NA
TGTGCCAGCAGCGTAGGGTCAGCGGGAGGGATCAATGAGCAGTTCTTC
CASSVGSAGGINEQFF
>TRBJ1-4|NA|TRBV28|NA
TGTGCCAGCAGTTTAGGAGGCGGGACTAATGAAAAACTGTTTTTT
CASSLGGGTNEKLFF
>TRBJ2-1|NA|TRBV3-1/TRBV3-2|NA
TGTGCCAGCAGCCACCAGGGGGGTGGCGGGGGGATTTTAGGGGAGCAGTTCTTC
CASSHQGGGGGILGEQFF
>TRBJ2-5|NA|TRBV2|NA
TGTGCCAGCTTGTCGCCGGGAGAGACCCAGTACTTC
CASLSPGETQYF
>TRBJ1-2|NA|TRBV5-1|NA
TGCGCCAGCAGCACTCGCGGGGCAGCCTCTAACTATGGCTACACCTTC
CASSTRGAASNYGYTF
>TRBJ2-1|TRBD2|TRBV3-1/TRBV3-2|NA
TGTGCCAGCAGCCAAAACCCCGGGACTAAATACAATGAGCAGTTCTTC
CASSQNPGTKYNEQFF
>TRBJ1-5|TRBD1|TRBV29-1|NA
TGCAGCGTTCAGACAGGGGGCAATCAGCCCCAGCATTTT
CSVQTGGNQPQHF
>TRBJ1-1|NA|TRBV2|NA
TGTGCCAGCAGGACAAACAGAGGAGGAGTAATCACTGAAGCTTTCTTT
CASRTNRGGVITEAFF